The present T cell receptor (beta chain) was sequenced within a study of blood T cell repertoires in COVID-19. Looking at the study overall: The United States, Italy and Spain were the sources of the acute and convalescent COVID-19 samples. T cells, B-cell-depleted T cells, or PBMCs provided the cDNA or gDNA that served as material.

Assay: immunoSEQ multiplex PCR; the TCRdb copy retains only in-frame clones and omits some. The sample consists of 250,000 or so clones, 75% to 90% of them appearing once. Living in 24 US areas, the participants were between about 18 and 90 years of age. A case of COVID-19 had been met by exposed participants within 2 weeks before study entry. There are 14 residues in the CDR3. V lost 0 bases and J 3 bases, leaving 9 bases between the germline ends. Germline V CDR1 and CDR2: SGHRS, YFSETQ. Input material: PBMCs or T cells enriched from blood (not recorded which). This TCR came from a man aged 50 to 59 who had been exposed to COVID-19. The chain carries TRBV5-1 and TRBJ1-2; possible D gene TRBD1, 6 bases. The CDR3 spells CASSLDRAYYGYTF. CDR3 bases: TGCGCCAGCAGCTTGGACAGGGCCTACTATGGCTACACCTTC.